Shown below are 14 T cell receptor beta chains from a single sample sequenced in a study of early T cells in non-severe SARS-CoV-2 infection. MiXCR, run by TCRdb on the 5' RACE reads, gives a single entry per CDR3 protein. This table holds around 57,000 distinct CDR3 sequences, 5.9% found once. The sample here was whole blood, taken at baseline. These TCRs come from an adult who was a healthcare worker with PCR-confirmed SARS-CoV-2 infection or an uninfected control (not recorded which).

This clonotype was recorded at least ten times. This chain connects TRBV7-9 to TRBJ2-7; D perhaps matches TRBD1 (5 bases). CDR3 size: 13 residues. Trimming pared 5 bases from V and 2 bases from J, leaving 10 bases between. Germline CDR1 and CDR2: SEHNR and FQNEAQ (reference sequence). CDR3 bases: TGTGCCAGCAGCCCCAGACAGACCTACGAGCAGTACTTC. Translated, it gives CASSPRQTYEQYF.

V gene TRBV28 combines with J gene TRBJ2-1; 7 bases align to TRBD2. This CDR3 contains 15 residues. Germline lookup yields CDR1 MDHEN and CDR2 SYDVKM. The junction had 6 bases not matched to a gene; V was cut back by 7 bases and J by 0 bases. Here the CDR3 DNA reads TGTGCCAGCACTAGCGGCCTCAACTCCTACAATGAGCAGTTCTTC. Translated, it gives CASTSGLNSYNEQFF.

The CDR3 here is CASSQPGTSGEQYF. CDR3 DNA sequence: TGTGCCAGTAGTCAACCCGGGACCTCGGGCGAGCAGTACTTC. The chain links TRBV19 to TRBJ2-7; possibly TRBD1 or TRBD2 for D (5 bases each). The CDR3 spans 14 residues. CDR1 and CDR2 (germline): LNHDA, SQIVND (reference sequence). V lost 5 bases, J lost 6 bases, and 17 bases lay in between.

This clonotype was seen only a few times. The V and J genes are TRBV28 and TRBJ2-3; tentative D call: TRBD2 (6 bases). V was trimmed by 8 bases and J by 5 bases, leaving 14 bases between them. The CDR3 covers 13 residues. CDR1 is MDHEN and CDR2 is SYDVKM in the germline V gene. This CDR3 is CASDLTRGDTQYF. The CDR3 DNA sequence: TGTGCCAGCGACCTGACGCGGGGAGATACGCAGTATTTT.

This clonotype was counted many times. The chain joins TRBV6-2 or TRBV6-3 to TRBJ2-7; 13 bases agree with TRBD2. The CDR3 has 16 residues. V was pared by 5 bases and J by 4 bases, with 8 bases of the junction left unmatched. Germline V lookup: CDR1 MNHEY, CDR2 SVGEGT. The CDR3 is CASSDGLAGEGYEQYF. CDR3 coding DNA: TGTGCCAGCAGTGACGGACTAGCGGGAGAAGGTTACGAGCAGTACTTC.

The gene calls are TRBV6-5 and TRBJ1-1, with TRBD1 as a possible D gene (5 bases). The germline V and J ends were trimmed by 0 bases and 4 bases, with 9 bases remaining between them. The CDR3 extends over 14 amino acids. Germline values: CDR1 MNHEY, CDR2 SVGAGI. In DNA, the CDR3 is TGTGCCAGCAGTTACTCTGGGGGAATCACTGAAGCTTTCTTT. This sequence encodes CASSYSGGITEAFF.

At least ten counts were recorded for this clonotype. This sequence joins TRBV29-1 and TRBJ2-1; 9 positions match TRBD2. CDR3 size: 13 residues. The ends lost 4 bases at V and 5 bases at J; junction bases unmatched: 3. Germline V lookup: CDR1 SQVTM, CDR2 ANQGSEA. CDR3: CSVVLAGNNEQFF. DNA of the CDR3: TGCAGCGTTGTTCTAGCGGGAAACAATGAGCAGTTCTTC.

Only a few counts were recorded for this clonotype. The chain has TRBV10-3 and TRBJ2-3; 8 nucleotides match TRBD2. The CDR3 extends over 15 amino acids. V was clipped by 10 bases and J by 6 bases; unmatched bases: 15. CDR1 is ENHRY, CDR2 SYGVKD, per germline. The chain's CDR3 is CATMDSGGRLDTQYF. The CDR3, as DNA: TGTGCCACTATGGACTCGGGGGGGCGGTTGGATACGCAGTATTTT.

This clonotype occurred many times. The chain uses TRBV4-1 and TRBJ1-5; TRBD1 aligns across 7 bases. CDR3 length equals 17 residues. The junction had 5 bases not matched to a gene; V was cut back by 0 bases and J by 0 bases. Germline V gene sequence: CDR1 MGHRA, CDR2 YSYEKL. The CDR3 DNA sequence: TGCGCCAGCAGCCAAGAAACGACAGGGTATAGCAATCAGCCCCAGCATTTT. This gives the protein CASSQETTGYSNQPQHF.

This clonotype has a count of ten or more. V and J are TRBV18 and TRBJ2-1; 7 bases fit TRBD2. The CDR3 spans 16 residues. CDR1 is KGHSH, CDR2 LQKENI, per germline. The V segment lost 5 bases and the J segment 8 bases; nucleotides outside the gene matches: 15. The CDR3 region has the DNA TGTGCCAGCTCAGCACGAGCGGCTAGCGGCGAAGATGAGCAGTTCTTC. Protein: CASSARAASGEDEQFF.

This clonotype was counted ten times or more. The gene calls are TRBV20-1 and TRBJ2-7; 7 bases align to TRBD1. In germline, CDR1 is DFQATT, CDR2 SNEGSKA (reference sequence). Losses at the gene ends were 5 bases for V and 0 bases for J; bases not matched to a gene: 7. The CDR3 is 14 amino acids. CDR3 region: CSAYRGTGSYEQYF. As DNA, the CDR3 is TGCAGTGCTTACAGGGGAACGGGCTCCTACGAGCAGTACTTC.

This clonotype has at least ten counts. V and J are TRBV29-1 and TRBJ2-3; D not certain. Trimming shortened V by 4 bases and J by 6 bases, and 14 bases separated the two germline ends. Per the germline V gene, CDR1 is SQVTM and CDR2 is ANQGSEA. This CDR3 comprises 13 residues. CDR3 in amino acids: CSVGPGSGDTQYF. CDR3 DNA sequence: TGCAGCGTTGGGCCGGGCTCAGGCGATACGCAGTATTTT.

There are many counts of this clonotype. The chain employs TRBV29-1 and TRBJ1-2; no clear D. CDR1 SQVTM and CDR2 ANQGSEA come from the germline V gene. Trimming stripped 6 bases from V and 5 bases from J, with 13 bases between. This CDR3 contains 12 residues. CDR3 DNA: TGCAGCGTACCTTCCGAGTTTTATGGCTACACCTTC. Its protein is CSVPSEFYGYTF.

This clonotype was recorded many times. The genes are TRBV4-1 and TRBJ1-1, with 9 nucleotides matching TRBD1. This CDR3 region has 15 residues. Per germline, CDR1 MGHRA and CDR2 YSYEKL. The trim removed 4 bases at V and 5 bases at J, leaving 8 bases unmatched. CDR3 sequence reads: CASSPIRDRVTEAFF. The CDR3 region has the DNA TGCGCCAGCAGCCCGATCCGGGACAGGGTAACTGAAGCTTTCTTT.